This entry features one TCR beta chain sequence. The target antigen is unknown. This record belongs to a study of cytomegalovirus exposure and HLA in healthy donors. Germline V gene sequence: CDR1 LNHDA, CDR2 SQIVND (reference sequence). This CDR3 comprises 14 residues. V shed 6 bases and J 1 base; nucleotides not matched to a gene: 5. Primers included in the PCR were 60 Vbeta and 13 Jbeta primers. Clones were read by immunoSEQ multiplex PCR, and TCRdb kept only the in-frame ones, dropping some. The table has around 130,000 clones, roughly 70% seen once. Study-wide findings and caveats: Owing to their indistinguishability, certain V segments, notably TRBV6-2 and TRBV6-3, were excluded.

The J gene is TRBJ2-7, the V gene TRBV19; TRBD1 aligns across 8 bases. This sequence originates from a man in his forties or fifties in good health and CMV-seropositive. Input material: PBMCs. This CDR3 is CASRKGDRSYEQYF. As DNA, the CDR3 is TGTGCCAGTAGGAAAGGGGACAGGTCCTACGAGCAGTACTTC. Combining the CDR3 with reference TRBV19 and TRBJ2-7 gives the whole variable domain DGGITQSPKYLFRKEGQNVTLSCEQNLNHDAMYWYRQDPGQGLRLIYYSQIVNDFQKGDIAEGYSVSREKKESFPLTVTSAQKNPTAFYLCASRKGDRSYEQYFGPGTRLTVT.